One and the same sample provided the 20 T cell receptor beta chains below, sequenced in a study of Tregs in tolerant kidney transplant recipients (dated by TCRdb to about 2019). Interpreted using the paper, the time point label stands for: blood sample drawn before combined kidney and bone marrow transplant. The library was built by means of the immunoSEQ multiplex PCR assay. TCRdb limited this immuneACCESS table to in-frame rearrangements with V and J called. A share of clones is missing; checked studies link under half to unresolved V genes, and the rest is unexplained. The sample yields about 61,000 clones; over 75% were counted once. In total, the top ten clones hold 2.1% of the sample. The material sequenced was Tregs from blood, taken before the transplant. The receptor set was obtained from a human donor who received a combined kidney and bone marrow transplant.

This clone has a single count. This rearrangement joins TRBV5-1 to TRBJ1-3; a weak D match, TRBD1 (6 bases). The V gene's germline CDR1 is SGHRS and CDR2 YFSETQ. Trimming removed 6 bases at V and 7 bases at J, with 17 bases between. The CDR3 loop spans 14 amino acids. CDR3 residues: CASTQGSGRNTIYF. CDR3 in DNA: TGCGCCAGCACCCAGGGGAGCGGGAGGAACACCATATATTTT.

The rearrangement joins TRBV5-5 to TRBJ2-7; D is unclear. This CDR3 is 13 amino acids long. Between the trimmed V and J ends, which lost 0 bases and 3 bases, there was a span of 7 bases. Germline V gene data show CDR1 as SGHKS and CDR2 as YYEKEE (reference sequence). The CDR3 nucleotides read TGTGCCAGCAGCTTGGCGGACCTCTACGAGCAGTACTTC. Its protein product is CASSLADLYEQYF.

The chain combines TRBV28 with TRBJ2-7; TRBD2 is a possible D gene (6 bases). Germline CDR1 and CDR2: MDHEN and SYDVKM. Trimming shortened V by 1 base and J by 2 bases, and 12 bases separated the two germline ends. The CDR3 length is 15 residues. The CDR3 reads CASSLSERATYEQYF. CDR3 sequence (DNA): TGTGCCAGCAGTTTATCCGAGCGGGCCACCTACGAGCAGTACTTC. The complete variable domain, with remaining parts taken from reference TRBV28 and TRBJ2-7, reads DVKVTQSSRYLVKRTGEKVFLECVQDMDHENMFWYRQDPGLGLRLIYFSYDVKMKEKGDIPEGYSVSREKKERFSLILESASTNQTSMYLCASSLSERATYEQYFGPGTRLTVT.

This clone came up a few times. V gene TRBV7-9 combines with J gene TRBJ2-7; 10 bases map to TRBD1. The CDR3 loop spans 14 amino acids. Germline V CDR1 and CDR2: SEHNR, FQNEAQ (reference sequence). The V segment lost 5 bases and the J segment 2 bases; nucleotides outside the gene matches: 3. CDR3: CASSPGTGAYEQYF. The CDR3 region has the DNA TGTGCCAGCAGCCCCGGGACAGGGGCCTACGAGCAGTACTTC.

The chain joins TRBV28 to TRBJ1-2, with 7 bases lining up with TRBD1. V lost 6 bases to trimming and J lost 6 bases; unmatched junction nucleotides: 13. Germline V gene lookup returns CDR1 MDHEN and CDR2 SYDVKM. This CDR3 has 15 amino acids. This chain's CDR3 is CASRDPTGRDDGYTF. The CDR3 coding sequence is TGTGCCAGCAGGGACCCGACAGGGCGGGATGATGGCTACACCTTC.

The chain combines TRBV27 with TRBJ2-3; 8 positions match TRBD1. The germline CDR1 and CDR2 sequences are MNHEY and SMNVEV (reference sequence). Trimming cost V 6 bases and J 4 bases; bases outside gene matches: 12. The CDR3 is 16 residues long. The DNA for the CDR3 is TGTGCCAGCAGCCGGACAGGGTTCCCTCGACCAGATACGCAGTATTTT. Protein product: CASSRTGFPRPDTQYF.

The chain joins TRBV4-3 to TRBJ1-2, with 7 bases aligning to TRBD1. CDR1 is LGHNA and CDR2 is YSLEER in the germline V gene. J gave up 8 bases and V 4 bases, and 13 bases lay outside the gene matches. The CDR3 has 15 residues. This CDR3 is CASSRVHTGEGGYTF. In nucleotides, the CDR3 is TGCGCCAGCAGCCGAGTTCACACAGGGGAAGGCGGCTACACCTTC.

The V gene is TRBV5-1, the J gene TRBJ1-1; maybe TRBD1 (6 bases). Between the trimmed V and J ends, which lost 3 bases and 5 bases, there was a span of 14 bases. CDR1 and CDR2 (germline): SGHRS, YFSETQ. This CDR3 contains 14 residues. Here the CDR3 DNA reads TGCGCCAGCAGCTGGGGGGGCGTTGGGACTGAAGCTTTCTTT. Translating gives CASSWGGVGTEAFF.

J is TRBJ1-3 and V is TRBV14; TRBD1 agrees at 7 bases. The CDR3 runs to 17 residues. CDR1 is SGHDN and CDR2 is FVKESK in the germline V gene. Losses at the gene ends were 4 bases for V and 6 bases for J; bases not matched to a gene: 15. CDR3 residues: CASSRAAGTAGANTIYF. The CDR3 DNA follows: TGTGCCAGCAGCCGAGCAGCCGGGACAGCGGGAGCAAACACCATATATTTT.

CDR3 coding DNA: TGTGCCAGCAGCTTAGGGGTGGGGGGGAATCAGCCCCAGCATTTT. This gives the protein CASSLGVGGNQPQHF. The chain has TRBV7-2 and TRBJ1-5; D is possibly TRBD1 (5 bases). This CDR3 contains 15 residues. Germline V gives CDR1 SGHTA, CDR2 FQGNSA. Trimming left V 1 base short and J 4 bases short, with 11 bases between.

The gene calls are TRBV6-5 and TRBJ1-2; no reliable D call. This CDR3 has 13 residues. CDR1 and CDR2 (germline): MNHEY, SVGAGI. The V end was cut by 6 bases, the J end by 7 bases, with 15 bases between. CDR3 coding DNA: TGTGCCAGCAGGACGCCCGGGAGCGGTGGCTACACCTTC. Translation: CASRTPGSGGYTF.

The V gene is TRBV5-1, the J gene TRBJ1-3; D gene uncertain. V was cut by 3 bases and J by 2 bases, with 15 bases left in between. Germline V lookup: CDR1 SGHRS, CDR2 YFSETQ. The CDR3 totals 16 residues. CDR3: CASSSSGPQAGNTIYF. CDR3 coding DNA: TGCGCCAGCAGCTCCTCCGGGCCCCAAGCTGGAAACACCATATATTTT.

The J gene is TRBJ2-1, the V gene TRBV6-6; 9 bases line up with TRBD2. V lost 2 bases, J lost 5 bases, and 4 bases stayed unmatched. The CDR3 contains 15 residues. Per germline, CDR1 MNHNY and CDR2 SVGAGI (reference sequence). CDR3 nucleotides: TGTGCCAGCAGTTACGGGCGGGGGGGCCACAATGAGCAGTTCTTC. Protein: CASSYGRGGHNEQFF.

The chain employs TRBV9 and TRBJ1-4; D unresolved. In germline, CDR1 is SGDLS, CDR2 YYNGEE. CDR3 length: 15 residues. V was cut by 7 bases and J by 4 bases, with 17 bases left in between. The CDR3 spells CASASSPGFNEKLFF. The CDR3 nucleotides are TGTGCCAGCGCTTCCTCCCCCGGGTTTAATGAAAAACTGTTTTTT.

This chain joins TRBV6-1 and TRBJ1-5; tentative D call: TRBD1 (5 bases). The V gene lost 8 bases and the J gene lost 6 bases, with 14 bases spanning the gap. CDR1 is MNHNS, CDR2 SASEGT, per germline. There are 13 residues in the CDR3. This CDR3 is CASAGVRSQPQHF. CDR3 sequence (DNA): TGTGCCAGCGCGGGGGTCCGTAGTCAGCCCCAGCATTTT.

This chain joins TRBV9 and TRBJ1-2, with 9 positions matching TRBD1. This CDR3 is 14 amino acids long. The trim removed 7 bases at V and 4 bases at J, leaving 8 bases unmatched. Germline assignment: CDR1 SGDLS and CDR2 YYNGEE. The chain's CDR3 is CASSRDRESYGYTF. The CDR3 region has the DNA TGTGCCAGCTCCCGGGACAGGGAAAGCTATGGCTACACCTTC.

The V gene is TRBV7-2, the J gene TRBJ2-1; D possibly corresponds to TRBD2 (5 bases). Trimming left V 5 bases short and J 8 bases short, with 10 bases between. The CDR3 runs to 12 residues. CDR1 is SGHTA, CDR2 FQGNSA, per germline. The CDR3 nucleotides read TGTGCCAGCAGCCTCCTACTAGATGAGCAGTTCTTC. As protein: CASSLLLDEQFF.

The chain has TRBV15 and TRBJ1-1; D is possibly TRBD1 (5 bases). The V end lost 0 bases, the J end lost 0 bases, and 23 bases lay between the germline ends. The CDR3 sequence is 20 residues long. The germline CDR1 and CDR2 sequences are LNHNV and YYDKDF (reference sequence). CDR3 nucleotide sequence: TGTGCCACCAGCAGAGACCCGATCCTCTGGGGGACTTACATGAACACTGAAGCTTTCTTT. Its translation is CATSRDPILWGTYMNTEAFF.

The J gene is TRBJ1-1, the V gene TRBV30, with D possibly being TRBD1 (6 bases). CDR3 size: 12 residues. Trimming took 0 bases from V and 8 from J, leaving 10 bases between them. Looked up from germline, CDR1 is GTSNPN and CDR2 is SVGIG (reference sequence). CDR3 coding DNA: TGTGCCTGGAGTGTACCAGGGGTGGAAGCTTTCTTT. Its translation is CAWSVPGVEAFF.

V gene TRBV2 combines with J gene TRBJ2-7; D is uncertain. CDR1 and CDR2 from the germline V gene are SNHLY and FYNNEI. V was clipped by 7 bases and J by 6 bases, with 13 bases between them. The CDR3 totals 12 residues. For the CDR3, the DNA is TGTGCCAGCAATGGCCCTGGCCCCGAGCAGTACTTC. Translated, it gives CASNGPGPEQYF. The full variable domain, with the rest looked up from reference TRBV2 and TRBJ2-7, is EPEVTQTPSHQVTQMGQEVILRCVPISNHLYFYWYRQILGQKVEFLVSFYNNEISEKSEIFDDQFSVERPDGSNFTLKIRSTKLEDSAMYFCASNGPGPEQYFGPGTRLTVT.